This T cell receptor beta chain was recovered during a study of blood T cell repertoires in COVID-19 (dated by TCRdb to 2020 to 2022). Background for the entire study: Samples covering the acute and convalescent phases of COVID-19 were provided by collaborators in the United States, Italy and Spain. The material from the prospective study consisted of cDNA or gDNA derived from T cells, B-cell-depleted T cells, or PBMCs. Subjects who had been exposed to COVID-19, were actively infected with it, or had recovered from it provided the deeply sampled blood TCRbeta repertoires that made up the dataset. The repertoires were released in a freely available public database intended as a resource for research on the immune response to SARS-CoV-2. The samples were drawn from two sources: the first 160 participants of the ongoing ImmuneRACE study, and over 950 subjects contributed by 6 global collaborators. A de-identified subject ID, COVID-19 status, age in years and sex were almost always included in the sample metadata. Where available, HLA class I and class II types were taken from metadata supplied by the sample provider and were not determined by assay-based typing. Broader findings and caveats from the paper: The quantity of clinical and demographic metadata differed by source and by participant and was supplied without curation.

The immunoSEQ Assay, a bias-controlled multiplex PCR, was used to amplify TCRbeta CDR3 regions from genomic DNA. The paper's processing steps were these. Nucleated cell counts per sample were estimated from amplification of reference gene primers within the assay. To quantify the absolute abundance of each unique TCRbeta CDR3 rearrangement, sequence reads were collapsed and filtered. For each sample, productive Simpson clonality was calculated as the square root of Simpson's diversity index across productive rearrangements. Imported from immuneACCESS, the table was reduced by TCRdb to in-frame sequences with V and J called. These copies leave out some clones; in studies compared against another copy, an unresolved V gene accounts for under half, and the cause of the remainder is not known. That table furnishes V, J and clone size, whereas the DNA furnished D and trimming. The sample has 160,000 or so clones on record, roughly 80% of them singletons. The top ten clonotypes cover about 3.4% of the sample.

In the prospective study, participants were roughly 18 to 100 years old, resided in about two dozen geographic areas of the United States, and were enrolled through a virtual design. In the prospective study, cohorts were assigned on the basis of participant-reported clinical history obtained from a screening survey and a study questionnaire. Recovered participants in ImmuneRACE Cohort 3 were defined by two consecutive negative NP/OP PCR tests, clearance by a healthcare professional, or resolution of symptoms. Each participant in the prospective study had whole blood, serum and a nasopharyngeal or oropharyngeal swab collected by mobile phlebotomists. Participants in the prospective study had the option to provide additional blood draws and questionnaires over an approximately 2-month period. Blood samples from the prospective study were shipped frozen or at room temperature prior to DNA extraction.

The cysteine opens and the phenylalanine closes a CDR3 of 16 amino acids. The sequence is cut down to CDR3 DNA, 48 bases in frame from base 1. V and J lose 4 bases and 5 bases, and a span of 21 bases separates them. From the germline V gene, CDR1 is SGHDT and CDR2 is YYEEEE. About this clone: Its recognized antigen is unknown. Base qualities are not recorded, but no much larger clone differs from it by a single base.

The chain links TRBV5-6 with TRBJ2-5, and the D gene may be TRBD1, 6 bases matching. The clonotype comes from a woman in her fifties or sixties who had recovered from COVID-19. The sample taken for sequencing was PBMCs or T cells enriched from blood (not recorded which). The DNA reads TGTGCCAGCAGCGGCTCGGGACACCGCGCGAGTGAGACCCAGTACTTC. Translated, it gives CASSGSGHRASETQYF.